The source of this TCR beta chain is a study of response to subunit inactivated influenza vaccine. Study results and limitations: The authors suggested that few new T cells are recruited per seasonal influenza vaccination.

Trimming removed 0 bases at V and 1 base at J, with 10 bases between. Germline assignment: CDR1 KGHSH and CDR2 LQKENI. The CDR3 is 16 residues long. TCRdb processed the RT-PCR reads anew with MiXCR; each CDR3 protein has one entry. The sample includes some 600,000 distinct CDR3 sequences, about 15% of them seen just once. This clonotype was counted a few times. The antigen remains unidentified. V usage is TRBV18 and J usage is TRBJ2-1, with D hard to call. The sequence derives from a man in his fifties or sixties who received an inactivated influenza vaccine. The sample in question was PBMCs from blood, obtained around 14 days before vaccination. DNA of the CDR3: TGTGCCAGCTCACCACCGTTTAAGGTGTCCTACAATGAGCAGTTCTTC. Translation: CASSPPFKVSYNEQFF.